These 22 T cell receptor beta chains originate from one sample sequenced in a study of cytomegalovirus exposure and HLA in healthy donors. A multiplex PCR was run with 60 Vbeta primers and 13 Jbeta primers. Clones were read by immunoSEQ multiplex PCR, and TCRdb kept only the in-frame ones, dropping some. Seen here are over 50,000 clones, about 80% observed once, and the top ten hold around 54%. The material sequenced was PBMCs. All receptors derive from a man in his forties or fifties in good health and CMV-seropositive.

This chain uses TRBV21-1 with TRBJ2-1; the tabulated D call, TRBD2, remains unverified against the DNA. TRBV21-1 is deemed a pseudogene. This CDR3 region has 16 residues. CDR3 region: CASSIFARDSYNEQFF. CDR3 DNA: TGTGCCAGCAGCATATTTGCCCGGGACTCTTACAATGAGCAGTTCTTC.

A remark on this clone: The CDR3 does not close with the conserved phenylalanine or tryptophan, likely indicating a read error. The DNA for the CDR3 is TGTGCCACCAGCAGGGCGGGAGGGCCGGGTCAGCCCCAGCATTTG. It codes for CATSRAGGPGQPQHL. V gene TRBV15 combines with J gene TRBJ1-5; D is uncertain. The CDR3 covers 15 residues. CDR1 is LNHNV, CDR2 YYDKDF, per germline (reference sequence). V lost 3 bases, J lost 6 bases, and 15 bases lay in between.

The chain links TRBV30 to TRBJ2-7, with 11 bases identical to TRBD2. Trimming at V came to 5 bases and at J to 6 bases, leaving 12 bases not matched to a gene. Germline loops: CDR1 GTSNPN, CDR2 SVGIG (reference sequence). The CDR3 spans 15 residues. This CDR3 reads CAWQEGLAGGREQYF. The DNA of the CDR3 is TGTGCCTGGCAAGAAGGCCTAGCGGGAGGACGCGAGCAGTACTTC.

The chain carries TRBV7-2 and TRBJ1-2; no definite D call. V was cut by 5 bases and J by 0 bases, with 7 bases left in between. Germline CDR1 is SGHTA and CDR2 is FQGNSA. The length of the CDR3 is 13 residues. CDR3 residues: CASSLSPNYGYTF. The CDR3 DNA follows: TGTGCCAGCAGCCTCTCCCCTAACTATGGCTACACCTTC.

V is TRBV2 and J is TRBJ2-2; no clear D. The germline V gene encodes CDR1 SNHLY and CDR2 FYNNEI. Trimming cost V 4 bases and J 3 bases, with 12 bases left between them. The CDR3 spans 15 residues. Written as DNA, the CDR3 is TGTGCCAGCAGTGTTCAGACATCTTACACCGGGGAGCTGTTTTTT. This translates into CASSVQTSYTGELFF.

The chain employs TRBV9 and TRBJ2-7; TRBD1 matches 8 bases. J gave up 1 base and V 4 bases, and 7 bases lay outside the gene matches. Germline loops: CDR1 SGDLS, CDR2 YYNGEE. The CDR3 runs 15 residues. The CDR3 loop reads CASSPTGDFSYEQYF. The CDR3 coding sequence is TGTGCCAGCAGCCCGACAGGGGATTTTTCCTACGAGCAGTACTTC.

Details on this clone: At one end, the junction sequence differs from germline, possibly due to a read error. This chain joins TRBV15 and TRBJ2-5; 8 bases align to TRBD1. This CDR3 is 15 amino acids long. Germline CDR1 LNHNV, CDR2 YYDKDF (reference sequence). The CDR3 here is CATRFQGAPGENQYF. The CDR3 DNA follows: TGTGCCACCCGTTTCCAGGGGGCGCCTGGGGAGAACCAGTACTTC.

The rearrangement links TRBV28 to TRBJ2-7; 7 bases align to TRBD2. The CDR3 covers 14 residues. Trimming cost V 6 bases and J 0 bases; bases outside gene matches: 5. Germline lookup yields CDR1 MDHEN and CDR2 SYDVKM. CDR3 sequence (DNA): TGTGCCAGCAGCCCCCCGGGGGGCTCCTACGAGCAGTACTTC. Amino acid sequence: CASSPPGGSYEQYF.

V and J are TRBV19 and TRBJ2-4, with D possibly matching TRBD2 (6 bases). V was shortened by 2 bases and J by 0 bases, with 14 bases between the two germline ends. Germline assignment: CDR1 LNHDA and CDR2 SQIVND (reference sequence). The CDR3 sequence is 17 residues long. CDR3 residues: CASSILGDSLAKNIQYF. The CDR3 DNA sequence: TGTGCCAGTAGTATACTTGGGGACTCTTTAGCCAAAAACATTCAGTACTTC.

CDR3 in DNA: TGTGCCAGCAGTTTCGGCGGGAACACTGAAGCTTTCTTT. Protein product: CASSFGGNTEAFF. J is TRBJ1-1 and V is TRBV28; no reliable D call. The CDR3 has 13 amino acids. V was pared by 3 bases and J by 1 base, with 6 bases between. Germline CDR1 MDHEN, CDR2 SYDVKM.

The J gene is TRBJ2-3, the V gene TRBV7-9, with D perhaps TRBD2 (6 bases). The CDR3 runs to 16 residues. With 5 bases removed from V and 1 base from J, the gap between germline ends came to 16 bases. Germline V CDR1 and CDR2: SEHNR, FQNEAQ (reference sequence). CDR3 sequence: CASSLPGERGTDTQYF. CDR3 DNA: TGTGCCAGCAGCCTCCCCGGGGAGCGGGGCACAGATACGCAGTATTTT.

V is TRBV5-6 and J is TRBJ1-1, with D perhaps matching TRBD1 (6 bases). CDR1 is SGHDT and CDR2 is YYEEEE in the germline V gene. This CDR3 has 16 residues. Trimming shortened V by 2 bases and J by 2 bases, and 16 bases separated the two germline ends. Here the CDR3 reads CASSFKQGSPNTEAFF. The DNA for the CDR3 is TGTGCCAGCAGCTTCAAACAGGGTTCCCCAAACACTGAAGCTTTCTTT.

This clone was seen just once. This chain joins TRBV4-3 and TRBJ2-3; a weak D match, TRBD2 (5 bases). Trimming cost V 0 bases and J 5 bases, with 6 bases left between them. The CDR3 runs 13 residues. Per germline, CDR1 LGHNA and CDR2 YSLEER. CDR3 nucleotide sequence: TGCGCCAGCAGCCAAGAACGGGGAGATACGCAGTATTTT. Its protein is CASSQERGDTQYF.

In its sample, this clone was seen a few times. The chain uses TRBV2 and TRBJ2-7; weak D call: TRBD1 (6 bases). With 6 bases removed from V and 5 bases from J, the gap between germline ends came to 14 bases. Per germline, CDR1 SNHLY and CDR2 FYNNEI. The CDR3 is 13 residues long. The CDR3 loop reads CASRRQAEDEQYF. DNA for the CDR3: TGTGCCAGCAGGAGACAGGCCGAGGACGAGCAGTACTTC.

This rearrangement joins TRBV27 to TRBJ1-2; 10 nucleotides align to TRBD1. The CDR3 loop spans 14 amino acids. The junction had 8 bases not matched to a gene; V was cut back by 9 bases and J by 4 bases. Germline V CDR1 and CDR2: MNHEY, SMNVEV (reference sequence). CDR3 sequence (DNA): TGTGCCAGTACCCTTGGACAGGGGGGCTATGGCTACACCTTC. Protein product: CASTLGQGGYGYTF.

The rearrangement links TRBV2 to TRBJ1-5, with 7 nucleotides matching TRBD1. The ends lost 6 bases at V and 1 base at J; junction bases unmatched: 12. The CDR3 covers 17 residues. CDR1 and CDR2 (germline): SNHLY, FYNNEI. CDR3 region: CASRRQGVGGSNQPQHF. The DNA for the CDR3 is TGTGCCAGCAGGAGACAGGGAGTGGGCGGAAGCAATCAGCCCCAGCATTTT. Combining the CDR3 with reference TRBV2 and TRBJ1-5 gives the whole variable domain EPEVTQTPSHQVTQMGQEVILRCVPISNHLYFYWYRQILGQKVEFLVSFYNNEISEKSEIFDDQFSVERPDGSNFTLKIRSTKLEDSAMYFCASRRQGVGGSNQPQHFGDGTRLSIL.

This clone was found a few times. This sequence joins TRBV9 and TRBJ2-1; D possibly corresponds to TRBD1 (5 bases). Germline CDR1 is SGDLS and CDR2 is YYNGEE. The CDR3 spans 15 residues. Trimming took off 4 bases at V and 0 bases at J, with 11 bases between the two ends. CDR3: CASSKGVGSYNEQFF. In DNA, the CDR3 is TGTGCCAGCAGCAAAGGGGTGGGCTCCTACAATGAGCAGTTCTTC.

The chain couples TRBV15 to TRBJ1-5; D unresolved. This CDR3 has 15 residues. Germline V gene data show CDR1 as LNHNV and CDR2 as YYDKDF (reference sequence). With 0 bases removed from V and 4 bases from J, the gap between germline ends came to 10 bases. Written as DNA, the CDR3 is TGTGCCACCAGCAGAGATCCTACGCCTAATCAGCCCCAGCATTTT. It translates to CATSRDPTPNQPQHF.

The table lists this clone with a count of one. The J gene is TRBJ2-3, the V gene TRBV4-3; a weak D match, TRBD2 (5 bases). CDR1 is LGHNA and CDR2 is YSLEER in the germline V gene. The CDR3 runs to 14 residues. V lost 0 bases and J lost 7, with 11 bases in between. The CDR3 coding sequence is TGCGCCAGCAGCCAAGATGTAGCGTTGAATACGCAGTATTTT. Translated: CASSQDVALNTQYF.

This chain links TRBV5-1 with TRBJ1-3; D may be TRBD1 (5 bases). Deletions cut 1 base from V and 0 bases from J, with 11 bases between. CDR1 SGHRS and CDR2 YFSETQ come from the germline V gene. There are 16 residues in the CDR3. CDR3 DNA sequence: TGCGCCAGCAGCTTGTCCACCGGGGGCTCTGGAAACACCATATATTTT. This encodes CASSLSTGGSGNTIYF.

This clone was picked up a small number of times. The chain links TRBV14 to TRBJ2-7; no clear D. CDR1 SGHDN and CDR2 FVKESK come from the germline V gene. Trimming removed 0 bases from V and 6 bases from J, with 18 bases in between. The CDR3 extends over 16 amino acids. This chain's CDR3 is CASSQDFGQMLAEQYF. DNA of the CDR3: TGTGCCAGCAGCCAAGATTTTGGGCAGATGCTTGCCGAGCAGTACTTC.

The V and J genes are TRBV9 and TRBJ1-4; D unresolved. The CDR3 loop spans 14 amino acids. CDR1 is SGDLS, CDR2 YYNGEE, per germline. V was clipped by 4 bases and J by 4 bases, with 11 bases between them. CDR3 loop: CASSLGIFNEKLFF. The DNA for the CDR3 is TGTGCCAGCAGCCTCGGGATCTTTAATGAAAAACTGTTTTTT.